This T cell receptor beta chain was sequenced during a study of blood T cell repertoires in COVID-19. On the study more broadly: T cells, B-cell-depleted T cells, or PBMCs provided the cDNA or gDNA that served as material.

Using immunoSEQ multiplex PCR, the repertoire was profiled, and TCRdb retains in-frame clones only, with some absent. Among fewer than 450,000 clones, nearly 90% were seen once, and the ten largest hold more than 2%. Self-reported history from a screening survey and questionnaire set each donor's cohort. Germline CDR1 SGHRS, CDR2 YFSETQ. The CDR3 runs 16 residues. The V gene lost 0 bases and the J gene lost 0 bases, with 10 bases spanning the gap. The J gene is TRBJ1-5, the V gene TRBV5-1, with unresolved D. Sequenced input: PBMCs or T cells enriched from blood (not recorded which). The clonotype originates from a woman in her thirties or forties with acute COVID-19. The CDR3 sequence is CASSLGPGYSNQPQHF. CDR3 nucleotides: TGCGCCAGCAGCTTGGGTCCGGGATATAGCAATCAGCCCCAGCATTTT. The variable domain in full, completed from reference TRBV5-1 and TRBJ1-5, reads KAGVTQTPRYLIKTRGQQVTLSCSPISGHRSVSWYQQTPGQGLQFLFEYFSETQRNKGNFPGRFSGRQFSNSRSEMNVSTLELGDSALYLCASSLGPGYSNQPQHFGDGTRLSIL.